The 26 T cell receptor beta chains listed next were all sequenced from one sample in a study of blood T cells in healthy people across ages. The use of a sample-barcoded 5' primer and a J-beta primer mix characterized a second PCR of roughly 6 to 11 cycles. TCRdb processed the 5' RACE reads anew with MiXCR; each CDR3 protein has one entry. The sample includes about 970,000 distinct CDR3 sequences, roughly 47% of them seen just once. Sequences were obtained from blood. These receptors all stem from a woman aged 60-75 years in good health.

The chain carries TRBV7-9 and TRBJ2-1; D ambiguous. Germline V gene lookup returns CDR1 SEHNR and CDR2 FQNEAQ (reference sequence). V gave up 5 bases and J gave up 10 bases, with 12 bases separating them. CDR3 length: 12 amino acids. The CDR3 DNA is TGTGCCAGCAGCGTTGAATCTGGGGAGCAGTTCTTC. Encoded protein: CASSVESGEQFF.

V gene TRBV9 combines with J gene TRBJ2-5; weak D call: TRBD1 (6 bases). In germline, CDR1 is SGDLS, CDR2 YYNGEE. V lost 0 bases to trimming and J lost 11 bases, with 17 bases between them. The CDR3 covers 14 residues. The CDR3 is CASSVGSNPGEQYF. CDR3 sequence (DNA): TGTGCCAGCAGCGTAGGTAGCAACCCAGGGGAGCAGTACTTC.

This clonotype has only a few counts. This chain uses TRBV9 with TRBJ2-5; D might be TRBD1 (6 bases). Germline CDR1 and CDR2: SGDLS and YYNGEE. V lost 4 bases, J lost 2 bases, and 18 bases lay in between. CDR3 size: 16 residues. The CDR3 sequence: CASSPPQGLGQETQYF. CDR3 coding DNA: TGTGCCAGCAGCCCGCCACAGGGTCTTGGGCAAGAGACCCAGTACTTC.

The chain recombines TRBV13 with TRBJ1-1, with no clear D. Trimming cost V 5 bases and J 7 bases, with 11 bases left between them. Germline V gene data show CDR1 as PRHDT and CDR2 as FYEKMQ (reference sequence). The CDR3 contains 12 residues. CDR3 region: CASSNVRSEAFF. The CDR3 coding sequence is TGTGCCAGCAGCAACGTACGGAGTGAAGCTTTCTTT.

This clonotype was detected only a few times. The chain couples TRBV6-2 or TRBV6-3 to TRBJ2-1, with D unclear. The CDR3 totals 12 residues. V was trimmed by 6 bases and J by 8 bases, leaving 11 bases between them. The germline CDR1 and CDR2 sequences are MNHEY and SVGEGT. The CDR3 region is CASRLRKDEQFF. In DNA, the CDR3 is TGTGCCAGCAGGTTACGTAAGGATGAGCAGTTCTTC.

DNA of the CDR3: TGTGCCAGCAGCAATATCGGTCAGCCCCAGCATTTT. It specifies CASSNIGQPQHF. The chain recombines TRBV21-1 with TRBJ1-5. TRBV21-1 is listed as a pseudogene. The CDR3 spans 12 residues.

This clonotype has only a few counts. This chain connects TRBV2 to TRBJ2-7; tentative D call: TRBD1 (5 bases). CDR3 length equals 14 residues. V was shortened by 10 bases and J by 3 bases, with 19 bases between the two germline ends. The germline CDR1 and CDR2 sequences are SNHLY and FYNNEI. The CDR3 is CATQGSGRNYEQYF. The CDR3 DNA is TGTGCCACTCAAGGGTCAGGGCGTAACTACGAGCAGTACTTC.

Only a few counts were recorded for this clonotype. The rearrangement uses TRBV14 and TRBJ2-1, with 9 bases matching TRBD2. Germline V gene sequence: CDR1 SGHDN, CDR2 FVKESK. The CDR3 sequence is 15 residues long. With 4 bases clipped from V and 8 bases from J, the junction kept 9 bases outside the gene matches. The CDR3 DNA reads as TGTGCCAGCAGCCCCAAGACTAGCGGAGGCGATGAGCAGTTCTTC. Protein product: CASSPKTSGGDEQFF.

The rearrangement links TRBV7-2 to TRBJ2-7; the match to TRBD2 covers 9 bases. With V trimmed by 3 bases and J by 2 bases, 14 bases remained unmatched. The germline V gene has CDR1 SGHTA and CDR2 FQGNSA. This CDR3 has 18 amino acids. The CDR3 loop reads CASSLIFVTSGATYEQYF. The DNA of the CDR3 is TGTGCCAGCAGCTTGATCTTTGTGACTAGCGGAGCAACCTACGAGCAGTACTTC.

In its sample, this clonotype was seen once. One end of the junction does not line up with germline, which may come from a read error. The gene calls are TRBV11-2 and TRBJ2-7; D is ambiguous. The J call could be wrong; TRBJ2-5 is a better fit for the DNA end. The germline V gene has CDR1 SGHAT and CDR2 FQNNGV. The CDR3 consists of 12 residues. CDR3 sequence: CAGSLNRETQYF. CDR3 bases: TGTGCCGGCAGCTTAAACAGAGAGACCCAGTACTTC.

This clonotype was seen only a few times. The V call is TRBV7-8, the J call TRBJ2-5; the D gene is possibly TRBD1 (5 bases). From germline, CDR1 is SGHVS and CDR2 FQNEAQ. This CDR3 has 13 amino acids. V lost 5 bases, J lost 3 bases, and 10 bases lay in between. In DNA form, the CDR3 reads TGTGCCAGCAGCAGACAGCAAGAAGAGACCCAGTACTTC. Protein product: CASSRQQEETQYF.

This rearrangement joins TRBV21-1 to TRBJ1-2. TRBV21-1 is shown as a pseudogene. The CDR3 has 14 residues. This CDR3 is CASSNPLQSQGYTF. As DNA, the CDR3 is TGTGCCAGCAGCAATCCTCTACAGTCTCAAGGCTACACCTTC.

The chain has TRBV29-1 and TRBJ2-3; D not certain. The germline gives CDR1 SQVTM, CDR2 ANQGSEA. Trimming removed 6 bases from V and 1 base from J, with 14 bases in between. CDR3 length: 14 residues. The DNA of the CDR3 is TGCAGCGTCTCGGCTACCGCTGGCACAGATACGCAGTATTTT. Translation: CSVSATAGTDTQYF.

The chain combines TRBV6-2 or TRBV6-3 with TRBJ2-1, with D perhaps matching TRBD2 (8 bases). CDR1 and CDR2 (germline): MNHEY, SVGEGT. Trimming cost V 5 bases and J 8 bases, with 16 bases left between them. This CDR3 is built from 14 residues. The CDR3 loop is CASSKQGRGDEQFF. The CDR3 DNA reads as TGTGCCAGCAGTAAACAGGGGCGGGGGGATGAGCAGTTCTTC.

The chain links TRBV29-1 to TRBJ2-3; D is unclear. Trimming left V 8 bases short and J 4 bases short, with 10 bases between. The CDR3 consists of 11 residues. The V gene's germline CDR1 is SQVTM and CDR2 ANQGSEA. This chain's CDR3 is CSPSFADTQYF. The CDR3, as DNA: TGCAGCCCCTCCTTCGCAGATACGCAGTATTTT.

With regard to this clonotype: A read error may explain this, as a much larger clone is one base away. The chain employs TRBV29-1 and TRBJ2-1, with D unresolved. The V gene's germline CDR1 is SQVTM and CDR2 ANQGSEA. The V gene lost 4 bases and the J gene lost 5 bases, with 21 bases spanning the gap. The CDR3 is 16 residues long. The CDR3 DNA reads TGCAGCGTTGTTGTCCCCGTCGTGGTACCGAACAATGAGCAGTTCTTC. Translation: CSVVVPVVVPNNEQFF.

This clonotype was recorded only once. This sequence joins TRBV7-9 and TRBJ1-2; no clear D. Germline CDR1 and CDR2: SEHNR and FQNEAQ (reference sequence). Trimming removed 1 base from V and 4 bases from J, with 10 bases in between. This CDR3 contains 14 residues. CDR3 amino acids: CASSLGYGFYGYTF. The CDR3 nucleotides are TGTGCCAGCAGCTTAGGGTACGGTTTCTATGGCTACACCTTC.

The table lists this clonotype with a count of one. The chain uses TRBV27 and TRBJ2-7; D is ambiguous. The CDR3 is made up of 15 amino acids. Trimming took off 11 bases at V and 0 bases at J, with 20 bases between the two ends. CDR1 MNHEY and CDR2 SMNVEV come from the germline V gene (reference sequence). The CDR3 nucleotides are TGTGCCCGCGCCTCCGGCCCTCTACTCTCCTACGAGCAGTACTTC. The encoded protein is CARASGPLLSYEQYF.

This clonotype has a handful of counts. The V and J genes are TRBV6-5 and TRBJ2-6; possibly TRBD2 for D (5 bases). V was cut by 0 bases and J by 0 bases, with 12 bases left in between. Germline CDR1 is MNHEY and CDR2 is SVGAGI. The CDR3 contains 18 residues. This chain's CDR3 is CASSYSRTLGSGANVLTF. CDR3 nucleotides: TGTGCCAGCAGTTACTCTCGGACTCTCGGCTCTGGGGCCAACGTCCTGACTTTC.

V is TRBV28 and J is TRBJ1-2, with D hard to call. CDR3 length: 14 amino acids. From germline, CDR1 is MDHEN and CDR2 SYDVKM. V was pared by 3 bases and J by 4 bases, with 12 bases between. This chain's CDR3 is CASSLTRGTYGYTF. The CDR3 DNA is TGTGCCAGCAGTTTGACCCGGGGTACCTATGGCTACACCTTC.

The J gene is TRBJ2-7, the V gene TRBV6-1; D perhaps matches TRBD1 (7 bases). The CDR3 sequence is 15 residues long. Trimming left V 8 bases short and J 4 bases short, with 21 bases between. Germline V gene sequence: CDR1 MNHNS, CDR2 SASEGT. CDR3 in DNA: TGTGCCAGCTCGGAGGGGGCGGACCCTATTTACGAGCAGTACTTC. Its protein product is CASSEGADPIYEQYF.

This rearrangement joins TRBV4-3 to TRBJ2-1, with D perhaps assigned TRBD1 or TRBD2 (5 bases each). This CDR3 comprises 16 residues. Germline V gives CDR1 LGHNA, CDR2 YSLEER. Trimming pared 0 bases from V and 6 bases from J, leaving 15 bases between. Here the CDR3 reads CASSQDRGYAGNEQFF. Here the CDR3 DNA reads TGCGCCAGCAGCCAAGATAGGGGCTATGCGGGCAATGAGCAGTTCTTC.

The CDR3 DNA is TGTGCCAGCAGCCGCCATGGACTAGCGGCCAACGAGCAGTACTTC. Translated: CASSRHGLAANEQYF. The V and J genes are TRBV7-9 and TRBJ2-7; the match to TRBD2 covers 10 bases. V dropped 5 bases and J dropped 5; count of bases not matched to a gene: 9. The CDR3 spans 15 residues. CDR1 and CDR2 (germline): SEHNR, FQNEAQ (reference sequence).

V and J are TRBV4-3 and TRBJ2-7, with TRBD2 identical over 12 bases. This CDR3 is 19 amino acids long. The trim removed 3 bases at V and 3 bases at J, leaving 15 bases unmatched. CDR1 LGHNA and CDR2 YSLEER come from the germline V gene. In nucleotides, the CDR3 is TGCGCCAGCAGCCACCGCTATGAGCCGAGGACTAGCGGGGTCTACGAGCAGTACTTC. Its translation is CASSHRYEPRTSGVYEQYF.

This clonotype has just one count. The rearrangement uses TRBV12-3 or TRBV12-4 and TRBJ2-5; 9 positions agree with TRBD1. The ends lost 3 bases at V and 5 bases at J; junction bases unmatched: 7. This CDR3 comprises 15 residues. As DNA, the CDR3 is TGTGCCAGCAGTTTGGGGACAGGGTTTAAGGAGACCCAGTACTTC. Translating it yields CASSLGTGFKETQYF.

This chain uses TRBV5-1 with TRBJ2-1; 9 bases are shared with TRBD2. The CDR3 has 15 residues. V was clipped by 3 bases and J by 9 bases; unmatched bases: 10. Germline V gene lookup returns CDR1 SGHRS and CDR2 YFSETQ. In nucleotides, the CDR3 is TGCGCCAGCAGCTCCCGGGTAGCGGGAGATCCTGAGCAGTTCTTC. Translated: CASSSRVAGDPEQFF.